This entry concerns a single T cell receptor (beta chain). Its antigen is as yet unknown. This specimen comes from a study of long-term antiretroviral therapy in people with HIV. The overall study: The oldest samples precede the 2015 immediate-ART recommendation by about a decade.

With V trimmed by 4 bases and J by 4 bases, 10 bases remained unmatched. This CDR3 is built from 17 residues. Germline V gives CDR1 MNHEY, CDR2 SMNVEV (reference sequence). Version v3.0 of the immunoSEQ assay ran at survey level. The repertoire was sequenced with immunoSEQ multiplex PCR; TCRdb's copy has only in-frame clones and lacks some. Here the sample spans 45,000 or so clones, about 95% being singletons. General study findings and limits: Information on adherence to ART, viral resistance or therapy changes was unavailable. When set beside controls, HIV repertoires had CDR3 length ranges that were narrower.

The receptor's source is a young man with HIV. This chain links TRBV27 with TRBJ1-1; 12 bases line up with TRBD1. Sample: unsorted PBMCs, taken 9 to 9.5 years after starting antiretroviral therapy. CDR3 sequence reads: CASSSLSPGQGATEAFF. The CDR3 bases are TGTGCCAGCAGTTCTCTGAGTCCGGGACAGGGGGCCACTGAAGCTTTCTTT.